This TCR beta chain was observed in a study of shared T cell receptors in the human thymus. Clones were read by immunoSEQ multiplex PCR, and TCRdb kept only the in-frame ones, dropping some. The data contain 720,000 or so clones, over 75% of them singletons. This clone showed up just once. In germline, CDR1 is SGHRS, CDR2 YFSETQ. The J segment lost 4 bases and the V segment lost 4 bases, leaving 13 bases of the junction unmatched. This CDR3 has 17 amino acids. These data are also associated with another study on human thymus T cells. In that study: Immunologically healthy infants in Finland undergoing congenital heart defect surgery were the donors. Surgeons resected thymus tissue during corrective heart surgery. Repertoires from thymus and blood appeared to show biased V and J gene usage. Related work found strong thymic repertoire overlap between unrelated individuals.

Sequences were obtained from thymocytes. The TCR originated in a girl under three years old with a congenital heart defect. The chain uses TRBV5-1 and TRBJ2-3; 9 bases agree with TRBD2. CDR3 in DNA: TGCGCCAGCAGCCCCTCTCTCGGGCGGGGGGGCGCAGATACGCAGTATTTT. It codes for CASSPSLGRGGADTQYF.